This entry concerns a single T cell receptor beta chain. Its antigen is unidentified. The data were produced by immunoSEQ multiplex PCR, yet TCRdb's version contains in-frame clones alone and is incomplete. The sample yields over 95,000 clones, more than 70% seen once. This entry belongs to a study of T cell responses to AZD1222 COVID-19 vaccine. Study-level results: It should be noted that donors were predominantly white British and more often female, and clonal diversity was possibly underestimated. The number of AZD1222 recipients seropositive at baseline was only five or six.

Source: peripheral blood, taken 28 days after the second AZD1222 dose. The TCR was taken from an adult who received the AZD1222 COVID-19 vaccine.

The CDR3 DNA is TGTGCCTGGAGTGTACTCCAGGGGGCGAATGGCTACACCTTC. It is translated as CAWSVLQGANGYTF. This chain joins TRBV30 and TRBJ1-2; 8 bases map to TRBD1. Germline V gene lookup returns CDR1 GTSNPN and CDR2 SVGIG (reference sequence). The V and J ends lost 0 bases and 6 bases, in that order; junction bases with no gene match: 6. CDR3 size: 14 residues.